This entry lists 19 T cell receptor beta chains sequenced from one sample in a study of blood T cell repertoires in COVID-19. Generated by immunoSEQ multiplex PCR, the TCRdb table keeps only in-frame clones and is missing some. This sample has fewer than 300,000 clones, with just over 90% found just once. The sample consisted of PBMCs or T cells enriched from blood (not recorded which). The origin of the receptors is a woman between 35 and 50 years old with acute COVID-19.

V and J are TRBV13 and TRBJ2-1; 8 nucleotides agree with TRBD2. Germline-derived CDR1 and CDR2 are PRHDT and FYEKMQ (reference sequence). Trimming removed 2 bases from V and 7 bases from J; junction bases left unmatched: 10. The CDR3 runs to 16 residues. In nucleotides, the CDR3 is TGTGCCAGCAGCTTATCCCCCTCGGGAGGGAGTAATGAGCAGTTCTTC. Its translation is CASSLSPSGGSNEQFF.

This clone was observed once. The rearrangement links TRBV10-1 to TRBJ2-3, with 13 nucleotides matching TRBD2. Germline V gives CDR1 WNHNN, CDR2 SYGVQD (reference sequence). J lost 3 bases, V lost 3 bases, and 6 bases had no gene match. The CDR3 runs 17 residues. CDR3 sequence (DNA): TGCGCCAGCAGTGACTACACTAGCGGGAGGGCTACAGATACGCAGTATTTT. Translated, it gives CASSDYTSGRATDTQYF.

This clone was seen a few times. The chain has TRBV4-1 and TRBJ1-4; 10 nucleotides agree with TRBD1. Trimming removed 1 base from V and 8 bases from J; junction bases left unmatched: 10. This CDR3 comprises 17 residues. CDR1 is MGHRA and CDR2 is YSYEKL in the germline V gene. The CDR3 spells CASSQGLGRTGGEKLFF. CDR3 in DNA: TGCGCCAGCAGCCAAGGGCTTGGGCGGACAGGGGGAGAAAAACTGTTTTTT.

The CDR3: CASSSERLAGYNEQFF. DNA of the CDR3: TGTGCCAGCAGCTCAGAGCGGCTAGCGGGGTACAATGAGCAGTTCTTC. This chain connects TRBV9 to TRBJ2-1; 9 bases align to TRBD2. V lost 4 bases, J lost 4 bases, and 9 bases stayed unmatched. Germline CDR1 is SGDLS and CDR2 is YYNGEE. This CDR3 is built from 16 residues. The full variable domain, with the rest looked up from reference TRBV9 and TRBJ2-1, is DSGVTQTPKHLITATGQRVTLRCSPRSGDLSVYWYQQSLDQGLQFLIQYYNGEERAKGNILERFSAQQFPDLHSELNLSSLELGDSALYFCASSSERLAGYNEQFFGPGTRLTVL.

This rearrangement joins TRBV7-9 to TRBJ1-1, with 9 bases matching TRBD1. Trimming at V came to 3 bases and at J to 1 base, leaving 9 bases not matched to a gene. Germline V gene lookup returns CDR1 SEHNR and CDR2 FQNEAQ (reference sequence). The length of the CDR3 is 17 residues. The CDR3 loop is CASSFTHRGQRNTEAFF. CDR3 nucleotide sequence: TGTGCCAGCAGCTTTACCCACAGGGGGCAAAGGAACACTGAAGCTTTCTTT.

This rearrangement joins TRBV30 to TRBJ1-1; D is unresolved. The V gene lost 2 bases and the J gene lost 0 bases, with 7 bases spanning the gap. Germline V CDR1 and CDR2: GTSNPN, SVGIG (reference sequence). The CDR3 is 13 amino acids. The CDR3 bases are TGTGCCTGGAGTTTACAGCTGAACACTGAAGCTTTCTTT. This sequence encodes CAWSLQLNTEAFF.

This rearrangement joins TRBV24-1 to TRBJ2-3; 11 nucleotides match TRBD1. The CDR3 extends over 15 amino acids. Germline V gives CDR1 KGHDR, CDR2 SFDVKD. With V trimmed by 6 bases and J by 2 bases, 3 bases remained unmatched. This CDR3 is CATSRTGGLTDTQYF. The CDR3, as DNA: TGTGCCACCAGTAGGACAGGGGGCCTCACAGATACGCAGTATTTT.

The V call is TRBV6-5, the J call TRBJ1-6; D call uncertain. Germline loops: CDR1 MNHEY, CDR2 SVGAGI. The CDR3 is 16 residues long. V lost 2 bases, J lost 5 bases, and 13 bases lay in between. The chain's CDR3 is CASSYGEGGNNSPLHF. In DNA form, the CDR3 reads TGTGCCAGCAGTTACGGTGAGGGAGGGAATAATTCACCCCTCCACTTT.

The rearrangement links TRBV5-4 to TRBJ2-7; 9 bases match TRBD2. J lost 5 bases, V lost 4 bases, and 10 bases had no gene match. The CDR3 loop spans 15 amino acids. Germline values: CDR1 SGHNT, CDR2 YYREEE (reference sequence). The CDR3 sequence is CASSTKRGVNDEQYF. As DNA, the CDR3 is TGTGCCAGCAGCACGAAGCGGGGGGTTAATGACGAGCAGTACTTC.

The genes are TRBV2 and TRBJ1-1; 10 bases agree with TRBD1. Germline trimming cut 6 bases from V and 0 bases from J; bases unmatched to any gene: 7. The CDR3 runs 16 residues. Germline V gene data show CDR1 as SNHLY and CDR2 as FYNNEI. For the CDR3, the DNA is TGTGCCAGCAGGGAGGGGACAGGGGAGCTGAACACTGAAGCTTTCTTT. The encoded protein is CASREGTGELNTEAFF.

V is TRBV24-1 and J is TRBJ2-1; 9 bases are shared with TRBD2. The germline V gene has CDR1 KGHDR and CDR2 SFDVKD. V lost 4 bases to trimming and J lost 2 bases; unmatched junction nucleotides: 5. This CDR3 is built from 16 residues. The CDR3 protein is CATSDLSGSAYNEQFF. The CDR3 nucleotides read TGTGCCACCAGTGACCTTAGCGGGAGTGCCTACAATGAGCAGTTCTTC.

In DNA, the CDR3 is TGTGCCAGTAGTATTACCGGGGGTAAACTGTTTTTT. Translation: CASSITGGKLFF. The rearrangement uses TRBV19 and TRBJ1-4; D is possibly TRBD1 (5 bases). The ends were cut back, 3 bases at V and 11 bases at J, with 10 bases in the middle. The CDR3 sequence is 12 residues long. Germline V CDR1 and CDR2: LNHDA, SQIVND (reference sequence).

This clone was picked up a small number of times. The rearrangement links TRBV21-1 to TRBJ1-2; TRBD1, the table's D call, was not compared with the DNA. TRBV21-1 is flagged as a pseudogene. This CDR3 has 13 amino acids. In DNA form, the CDR3 reads TGTGCCAGCACCCGACAGGGGGCTTATGGCTACACCTTC. It translates to CASTRQGAYGYTF.

The V call is TRBV4-1, the J call TRBJ2-1; 11 bases line up with TRBD2. Germline values: CDR1 MGHRA, CDR2 YSYEKL. Trimming took 5 bases from V and 10 from J; bases not matched to a gene: 10. The CDR3 is 15 amino acids. CDR3 residues: CASSDSSGGAWEQFF. In DNA, the CDR3 is TGCGCCAGCAGCGATAGTAGCGGGGGGGCATGGGAGCAGTTCTTC.

V gene TRBV20-1 combines with J gene TRBJ1-1; D is unclear. V shed 6 bases and J shed 7 bases, with 9 bases lying between them. This CDR3 is built from 10 residues. CDR1 and CDR2 from the germline V gene are DFQATT and SNEGSKA (reference sequence). The CDR3 loop reads CSADGGEAFF. The CDR3 DNA reads as TGCAGTGCAGACGGAGGTGAAGCTTTCTTT.

This rearrangement joins TRBV2 to TRBJ2-3; D is uncertain. Germline CDR1 reads SNHLY; CDR2 reads FYNNEI. V dropped 4 bases and J dropped 2 bases, with 16 bases sitting between them. The CDR3 sequence is 16 residues long. The CDR3 spells CASSVPESTATDTQYF. CDR3 DNA sequence: TGTGCCAGCAGTGTCCCGGAATCTACAGCCACAGATACGCAGTATTTT.

The genes are TRBV4-3 and TRBJ2-1; 8 nucleotides align to TRBD1. V gave up 4 bases and J gave up 5 bases; unmatched junction bases: 4. Looked up from germline, CDR1 is LGHNA and CDR2 is YSLEER. This CDR3 spans 14 amino acids. The CDR3 region has the DNA TGCGCCAGCAGCCCGGACAGGGACAACAATGAGCAGTTCTTC. This codes for CASSPDRDNNEQFF.

DNA of the CDR3: TGTGCCAGCACTATTGCCGGGAGTCGGGGCGGGGAGCTGTTTTTT. It codes for CASTIAGSRGGELFF. The chain employs TRBV25-1 and TRBJ2-2; D perhaps matches TRBD2 (6 bases). CDR3 length equals 15 residues. V was shortened by 7 bases and J by 7 bases, with 19 bases between the two germline ends. The germline V gene encodes CDR1 MGHDK and CDR2 SYGVNS.

The chain has TRBV4-2 and TRBJ1-1; D is uncertain. This CDR3 has 13 amino acids. Trimming left V 5 bases short and J 1 base short, with 8 bases between. Germline CDR1 and CDR2: LGHNA and YNFKEQ. CDR3 in DNA: TGTGCCAGCAGCAAGCGGACGAACACTGAAGCTTTCTTT. Its translation: CASSKRTNTEAFF.